This passage covers 3 T cell receptor beta chains from one sample sequenced in a study of T-cell reconstitution after alpha-beta-depleted transplantation in children. Unique molecular identifiers were incorporated into the prepared TCRbeta library. Via MiXCR, TCRdb re-called the PCR reads, giving one row per CDR3 protein. This table has around 600,000 distinct CDR3 sequences, roughly a tenth appearing once. The sample was PBMCs from the stem cell graft donor, taken from the stem cell graft. These receptors all stem from a human donor who donated a stem cell graft to a child with acute myeloid leukemia.

Ten or more counts support this clonotype. The chain has TRBV20-1 and TRBJ2-2; 8 bases are a match to TRBD2. J gave up 5 bases and V 3 bases, and 5 bases lay outside the gene matches. This CDR3 is built from 14 residues. Germline V gene data show CDR1 as DFQATT and CDR2 as SNEGSKA (reference sequence). Written as DNA, the CDR3 is TGCAGTGCTAGTAGCGGGAAGGGGACCGGGGAGCTGTTTTTT. Translating it yields CSASSGKGTGELFF.

This clonotype was detected many times. The J gene is TRBJ2-4, the V gene TRBV5-1; possible D gene TRBD1, 6 bases. The CDR3 is 15 residues long. Germline V CDR1 and CDR2: SGHRS, YFSETQ. V lost 4 bases to trimming and J lost 0 bases, with 11 bases between them. For the CDR3, the DNA is TGCGCCAGCAGCCTGGGGGCGGGAGCCAAAAACATTCAGTACTTC. It is translated as CASSLGAGAKNIQYF.

This clonotype was observed many times. J is TRBJ1-5 and V is TRBV7-9; 7 bases match TRBD1. J gave up 6 bases and V 5 bases, and 10 bases lay outside the gene matches. This CDR3 has 15 amino acids. The germline CDR1 and CDR2 sequences are SEHNR and FQNEAQ (reference sequence). CDR3 nucleotides: TGTGCCAGCAGCCCGGGCCCGGGACAGAGTCAGCCCCAGCATTTT. This encodes CASSPGPGQSQPQHF.